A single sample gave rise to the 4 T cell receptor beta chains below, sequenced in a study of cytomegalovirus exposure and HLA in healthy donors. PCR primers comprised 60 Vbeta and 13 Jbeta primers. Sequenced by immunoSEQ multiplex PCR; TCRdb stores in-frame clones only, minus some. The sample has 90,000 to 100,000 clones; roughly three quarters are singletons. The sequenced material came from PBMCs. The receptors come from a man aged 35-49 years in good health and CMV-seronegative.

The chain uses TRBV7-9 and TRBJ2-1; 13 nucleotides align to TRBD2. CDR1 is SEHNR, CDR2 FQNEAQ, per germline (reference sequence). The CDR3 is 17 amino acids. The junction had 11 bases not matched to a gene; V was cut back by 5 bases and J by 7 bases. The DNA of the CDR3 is TGTGCCAGCAGCCGTGCGTTACTAGCGGGGGGGCCTAATGAGCAGTTCTTC. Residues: CASSRALLAGGPNEQFF.

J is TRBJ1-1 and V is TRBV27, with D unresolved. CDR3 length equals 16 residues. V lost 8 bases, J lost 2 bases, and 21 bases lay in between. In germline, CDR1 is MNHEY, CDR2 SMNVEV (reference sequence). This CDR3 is CASQSGGVVGNTEAFF. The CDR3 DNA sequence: TGTGCCAGCCAATCGGGCGGGGTCGTTGGTAACACTGAAGCTTTCTTT.

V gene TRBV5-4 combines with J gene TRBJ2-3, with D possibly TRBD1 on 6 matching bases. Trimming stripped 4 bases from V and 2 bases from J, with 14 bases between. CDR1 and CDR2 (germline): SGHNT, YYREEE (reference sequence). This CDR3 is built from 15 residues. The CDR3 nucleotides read TGTGCCAGCAGCGTAAAGGACAGATACACAGATACGCAGTATTTT. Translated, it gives CASSVKDRYTDTQYF.

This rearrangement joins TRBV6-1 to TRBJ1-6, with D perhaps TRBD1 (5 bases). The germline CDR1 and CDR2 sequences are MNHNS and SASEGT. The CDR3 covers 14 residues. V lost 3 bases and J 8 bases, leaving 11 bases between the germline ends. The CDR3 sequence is CASSDQGIYSPLHF. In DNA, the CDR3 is TGTGCCAGCAGTGACCAGGGTATATATTCACCCCTCCACTTT.